This T cell receptor (beta chain) appears in the sequencing data of a study of Tregs in tolerant kidney transplant recipients. Findings and caveats of the study: No direct test of biological reproducibility was done here. Findings come from small patient numbers and require larger validation. The most relevant donor-specific Treg TCRbeta repertoire apparently came from expansion with activated donor B cells.

On this clone: The antigen is undetermined.

The germline V gene encodes CDR1 SNHLY and CDR2 FYNNEI. CDR3 length: 12 amino acids. V lost 7 bases and J 10 bases, leaving 16 bases between the germline ends. CD4+CD25+CD127- Tregs, CD4+CD25- non-Tregs, CD4 and CD8 cells were sorted. Sequencing used immunoSEQ multiplex PCR; TCRdb keeps in-frame clones, though not all of them. Among 200,000 to 300,000 clones listed, roughly 84% were seen once. The J gene is TRBJ1-1, the V gene TRBV2; D unresolved. The clonotype comes from a human donor in good health. Sequenced input: CD4+ T cells from blood. The CDR3 loop is CASIGSPVGAFF. CDR3 nucleotide sequence: TGTGCCAGCATAGGAAGCCCAGTAGGAGCTTTCTTT. Combining the CDR3 with reference TRBV2 and TRBJ1-1 gives the whole variable domain EPEVTQTPSHQVTQMGQEVILRCVPISNHLYFYWYRQILGQKVEFLVSFYNNEISEKSEIFDDQFSVERPDGSNFTLKIRSTKLEDSAMYFCASIGSPVGAFFGQGTRLTVV.